Detailed here is one TCR beta chain. The data belong to a study of cytomegalovirus exposure and HLA in healthy donors. This CDR3 contains 15 residues. Germline assignment: CDR1 MNHEY and CDR2 SMNVEV (reference sequence). V was cut by 2 bases and J by 1 base, with 11 bases left in between. In the PCR, 60 Vbeta and 13 Jbeta primers were used. TCRdb keeps only in-frame clones here, not all; method: immunoSEQ multiplex PCR. The table shows over 150,000 clones, with approximately 71% occurring only once. The sequenced sample was PBMCs. The sequence was collected from a man aged 45-60 years in good health and CMV-seronegative. The chain couples TRBV27 to TRBJ1-2, with a weak D call TRBD1 (5 bases). The CDR3 spells CASSLTTALNYGYTF. DNA of the CDR3: TGTGCCAGCAGTTTAACGACAGCTCTTAACTATGGCTACACCTTC.